The 22 T cell receptor beta chains in this list originate from one sample, sequenced in a study of cytomegalovirus exposure and HLA in healthy donors. PCR was performed using 60 Vbeta and 13 Jbeta primers. Profiled with immunoSEQ multiplex PCR; TCRdb holds only in-frame clones, not every one. Of more than 95,000 clones listed, about 80% are singletons. Specimen: PBMCs. The receptors were sampled from a woman in her forties or fifties in good health and CMV-seropositive.

V usage is TRBV27 and J usage is TRBJ1-4; D uncertain. This CDR3 spans 14 amino acids. The germline CDR1 and CDR2 sequences are MNHEY and SMNVEV (reference sequence). V was clipped by 0 bases and J by 3 bases, with 5 bases between them. The CDR3 DNA is TGTGCCAGCAGTTTATCGCTATCTAATGAAAAACTGTTTTTT. Its protein is CASSLSLSNEKLFF.

The chain joins TRBV30 to TRBJ1-5; possible D gene TRBD1, 6 bases. Trimming shortened V by 1 base and J by 1 base, and 8 bases separated the two germline ends. The length of the CDR3 is 14 residues. CDR1 is GTSNPN and CDR2 is SVGIG in the germline V gene (reference sequence). The CDR3 coding sequence is TGTGCCTGGAGTGGGGGGCTGAGCAATCAGCCCCAGCATTTT. This encodes CAWSGGLSNQPQHF.

The genes are TRBV6-5 and TRBJ2-5; D remains unclear. CDR3 length: 11 residues. V lost 8 bases and J 5 bases, leaving 9 bases between the germline ends. Per germline, CDR1 MNHEY and CDR2 SVGAGI. The CDR3 loop reads CASRFPETQYF. DNA for the CDR3: TGTGCCAGCCGGTTCCCGGAGACCCAGTACTTC.

Remarks on this clone: The same CDR3 is also encoded by other DNA sequences in this sample. This chain uses TRBV11-2 with TRBJ2-1; 9 bases agree with TRBD2. CDR3 length: 15 residues. Germline V gene lookup returns CDR1 SGHAT and CDR2 FQNNGV. After removal of 5 bases from V and 2 bases from J, the junction contained 4 bases not matched to a gene. The CDR3 protein is CASSPLAGAYNEQFF. As DNA, the CDR3 is TGTGCCAGCAGCCCCTTAGCGGGAGCCTACAATGAGCAGTTCTTC.

The rearrangement joins TRBV4-2 to TRBJ2-2; 10 bases are a match to TRBD2. The CDR3 is made up of 22 amino acids. The germline V gene has CDR1 LGHNA and CDR2 YNFKEQ. V dropped 4 bases and J dropped 6; count of bases not matched to a gene: 26. In nucleotides, the CDR3 is TGTGCCAGCAGCCCATCATGGGGGGCCCAGTTTCAATCCAGCGGGAGGGCCGGGGAGCTGTTTTTT. Translation gives CASSPSWGAQFQSSGRAGELFF.

V gene TRBV5-6 combines with J gene TRBJ2-5; 8 positions agree with TRBD1. The CDR3 runs to 15 residues. V shed 4 bases and J 5 bases; nucleotides not matched to a gene: 10. From germline, CDR1 is SGHDT and CDR2 YYEEEE. The CDR3 nucleotides read TGTGCCAGCAGCCCCCTCCAGGGGGCAGGGGAGACCCAGTACTTC. Its translation: CASSPLQGAGETQYF.

V usage is TRBV11-2 and J usage is TRBJ2-1; D perhaps matches TRBD1 (7 bases). Germline CDR1 reads SGHAT; CDR2 reads FQNNGV. V lost 5 bases, J lost 8 bases, and 16 bases lay in between. The CDR3 sequence is 14 residues long. The CDR3 coding sequence is TGTGCCAGCAGCCAGGGGGGAGATAGCGATGAGCAGTTCTTC. This codes for CASSQGGDSDEQFF.

This clone was counted ten times or more. This chain links TRBV19 with TRBJ1-2, with TRBD1 identical over 9 bases. Trimming took 5 bases from V and 5 from J; bases not matched to a gene: 9. This CDR3 has 15 amino acids. Looked up from germline, CDR1 is LNHDA and CDR2 is SQIVND (reference sequence). Here the CDR3 reads CASSPDRDRVYGYTF. The DNA of the CDR3 is TGTGCCAGTAGTCCCGACCGGGACAGGGTTTATGGCTACACCTTC.

The V call is TRBV6-6, the J call TRBJ2-7; tentative D call: TRBD1 (6 bases). The CDR3 covers 16 residues. Germline loops: CDR1 MNHNY, CDR2 SVGAGI (reference sequence). The V and J ends lost 0 bases and 4 bases respectively, with 16 bases between them. CDR3 sequence: CASSYSTTGFSYEQYF. As DNA, the CDR3 is TGTGCCAGCAGTTACTCGACGACAGGTTTCAGTTACGAGCAGTACTTC.

V usage is TRBV11-3 and J usage is TRBJ1-4, with 7 positions matching TRBD1. The CDR3 has 13 residues. The germline gives CDR1 SGHNT, CDR2 YENEEA. J gave up 7 bases and V 5 bases, and 4 bases lay outside the gene matches. The DNA of the CDR3 is TGTGCCAGCAGCCTACACAGGGGTGAAAAACTGTTTTTT. Translating it yields CASSLHRGEKLFF.

The chain couples TRBV30 to TRBJ1-3, with TRBD1 matching over 8 bases. With V trimmed by 5 bases and J by 4 bases, 1 base remained unmatched. The CDR3 runs to 12 residues. Germline V gene sequence: CDR1 GTSNPN, CDR2 SVGIG (reference sequence). The CDR3 DNA reads TGTGCCTGGCGGACAGGGGGAAACACCATATATTTT. Translating gives CAWRTGGNTIYF.

V is TRBV4-2 and J is TRBJ1-5, with D possibly matching TRBD1 (5 bases). Trimming stripped 6 bases from V and 1 base from J, with 22 bases between. This CDR3 is built from 18 residues. Germline CDR1 LGHNA, CDR2 YNFKEQ. CDR3 sequence reads: CASSETGGQGFSNQPQHF. The CDR3, as DNA: TGTGCCAGCAGTGAAACCGGAGGGCAGGGCTTCAGCAATCAGCCCCAGCATTTT.

This chain uses TRBV5-1 with TRBJ1-1; no clear D gene. Germline V gene data show CDR1 as SGHRS and CDR2 as YFSETQ. The CDR3 has 14 amino acids. V lost 4 bases and J lost 1, with 11 bases in between. CDR3 DNA sequence: TGCGCCAGCAGCCGCGACCCGGGGAACACTGAAGCTTTCTTT. Its translation: CASSRDPGNTEAFF.

This chain connects TRBV27 to TRBJ1-2; D possibly corresponds to TRBD1 (6 bases). This CDR3 contains 16 residues. Trimming shortened V by 3 bases and J by 8 bases, and 22 bases separated the two germline ends. From germline, CDR1 is MNHEY and CDR2 SMNVEV (reference sequence). The CDR3 loop is CASSFDSGIPQGGYTF. The DNA of the CDR3 is TGTGCCAGCAGTTTTGATTCAGGGATACCACAGGGAGGCTACACCTTC.

V is TRBV29-1 and J is TRBJ2-7; 8 bases map to TRBD2. J lost 6 bases, V lost 4 bases, and 11 bases had no gene match. Looked up from germline, CDR1 is SQVTM and CDR2 is ANQGSEA. CDR3 size: 14 residues. The CDR3 reads CSVGTRGGGSEQYF. The DNA for the CDR3 is TGCAGCGTTGGGACCCGGGGGGGCGGGAGCGAGCAGTACTTC.

The chain uses TRBV6-1 and TRBJ2-3; TRBD2 aligns across 8 bases. V lost 4 bases, J lost 5 bases, and 14 bases stayed unmatched. The germline CDR1 and CDR2 sequences are MNHNS and SASEGT. This CDR3 comprises 17 residues. The CDR3 region has the DNA TGTGCCAGCAGTGGGACGACTGCGGGGGGCTGGTTAGATACGCAGTATTTT. It translates to CASSGTTAGGWLDTQYF.

CDR3: CASSVGQPNTEAFF. The CDR3 DNA sequence: TGTGCCAGCAGCGTGGGACAGCCGAACACTGAAGCTTTCTTT. This chain links TRBV9 with TRBJ1-1; 7 nucleotides align to TRBD1. Germline trimming cut 2 bases from V and 1 base from J; bases unmatched to any gene: 2. This CDR3 contains 14 residues. The germline V gene encodes CDR1 SGDLS and CDR2 YYNGEE.

The chain carries TRBV30 and TRBJ1-2, with D possibly being TRBD1 (5 bases). Germline lookup yields CDR1 GTSNPN and CDR2 SVGIG (reference sequence). CDR3 size: 13 residues. Trimming removed 2 bases at V and 11 bases at J, with 18 bases between. CDR3 region: CAWSRGVPKVYTF. The DNA for the CDR3 is TGTGCCTGGAGTCGGGGGGTCCCTAAAGTATACACCTTC.

CDR3 DNA: TGCGCCAGCAGCCAAGATCGGGACAGGCACGAGCAGTACTTC. Translated: CASSQDRDRHEQYF. V and J are TRBV4-1 and TRBJ2-5, with 8 bases matching TRBD1. The DNA matches TRBJ2-7 better at its end, which makes the J call doubtful. Germline V lookup: CDR1 MGHRA, CDR2 YSYEKL. This CDR3 comprises 14 residues.

The chain couples TRBV29-1 to TRBJ1-2; D gene uncertain. The CDR3 runs 14 residues. CDR1 is SQVTM and CDR2 is ANQGSEA in the germline V gene. V was pared by 2 bases and J by 1 base, with 11 bases between. This chain's CDR3 is CSVESPILNYGYTF. In DNA form, the CDR3 reads TGCAGCGTTGAAAGCCCCATTCTTAACTATGGCTACACCTTC.

This sequence joins TRBV6-5 and TRBJ2-7, with 8 bases fitting TRBD1. Germline V lookup: CDR1 MNHEY, CDR2 SVGAGI. The length of the CDR3 is 14 residues. Trimming cost V 6 bases and J 4 bases; bases outside gene matches: 8. Written as DNA, the CDR3 is TGTGCCAGCAGCCCCCCAGGGGGCCGGTACGAGCAGTACTTC. Translated, it gives CASSPPGGRYEQYF.

CDR3 DNA: TGTGCCACCAGCAGACAGGGGGGACTCTCTGGAAACACCATATATTTT. Its protein product is CATSRQGGLSGNTIYF. The chain recombines TRBV15 with TRBJ1-3; 7 nucleotides agree with TRBD1. This CDR3 contains 16 residues. The V gene end was trimmed by 2 bases and the J gene end by 0 bases; junction bases not matched to a gene: 4. Looked up from germline, CDR1 is LNHNV and CDR2 is YYDKDF (reference sequence).